The text below deals with one T cell receptor beta chain. The assay was immunoSEQ multiplex PCR, and TCRdb's table has in-frame clones only and misses some. The sample holds about 230,000 clones, 83% seen once. This specimen comes from a study of blood T cell repertoires in COVID-19. As for the study in general: Acute-phase and convalescent COVID-19 samples originated in the United States, Italy and Spain. T cells, B-cell-depleted T cells, or PBMCs supplied cDNA or gDNA.

V was cut by 7 bases and J by 2 bases, with 15 bases left in between. CDR3 length equals 14 residues. In germline, CDR1 is SGHDT, CDR2 YYEEEE. The V call is TRBV5-6, the J call TRBJ1-2; D not resolved. This clonotype was obtained from a woman aged 70-85 years with active or convalescent COVID-19. Input material: peripheral blood. The CDR3, as DNA: TGTGCCAGCCTACAAGTGCACGGGAACTATGGCTACACCTTC. It yields the protein CASLQVHGNYGYTF.